This T cell receptor (beta chain) was retrieved from a study of CD8+CD57+ T cells in acquired aplastic anemia. Study findings and constraints: It was found that under 30 CD8+ CDR3 sequences were shared between patients and controls. Between the patient and control groups, CD8+ Simpson's diversity did not differ significantly.

This CDR3 region has 15 residues. Between the trimmed V and J ends, which lost 5 bases and 6 bases, there was a span of 16 bases. Template material for TCR beta VDJ and CDR3 profiling consisted of genomic DNA. Each CDR3 protein is one row after TCRdb ran MiXCR on the reads. Of about 190,000 distinct CDR3 sequences in the sample, less than 65% were seen once. Note on this clonotype: Its antigen is unknown. A much bigger clone sits one base away, suggesting this may be a read error.

Material for sequencing was sorted CD4+, CD8+, or CD8+CD57+ T cells (not recorded which) from PBMCs. The sequence derives from a human donor in good health, serving as a control. The chain combines TRBV12-3 or TRBV12-4 with TRBJ2-2; no definite D call. CDR3 sequence: CASSAPSPSPGELFF. In DNA form, the CDR3 reads TGTGCCAGCAGTGCCCCGAGTCCTAGTCCCGGGGAGCTGTTTTTT.